These 32 T cell receptor beta chains were sequenced from one sample in a study of ipilimumab plus nivolumab after autologous stem cell transplantation. Measured with immunoSEQ multiplex PCR; TCRdb has only the in-frame clones, and not every one. The repertoire holds around 16,000 clones, roughly four fifths seen once, with approximately 22% in the top ten. This sample comprised PBMCs, obtained in a trial of ipilimumab plus nivolumab as post-transplant consolidation. Receptor source: a male donor with diffuse large B-cell lymphoma.

The V gene is TRBV13, the J gene TRBJ1-1; D is undetermined. Germline V lookup: CDR1 PRHDT, CDR2 FYEKMQ (reference sequence). Trimming took off 4 bases at V and 0 bases at J, with 12 bases between the two ends. CDR3 length: 15 residues. This chain's CDR3 is CASSSWTLLNTEAFF. CDR3 sequence (DNA): TGTGCCAGCAGCTCCTGGACCCTACTGAACACTGAAGCTTTCTTT.

A few counts support this clone. This chain joins TRBV9 and TRBJ1-2; TRBD1 matches at 7 bases. The ends lost 0 bases at V and 7 bases at J; junction bases unmatched: 6. Germline CDR1 reads SGDLS; CDR2 reads YYNGEE. This CDR3 has 14 residues. CDR3 sequence (DNA): TGTGCCAGCAGCGTAGCCACAGGGGACTTTGGCTACACCTTC. Translating it yields CASSVATGDFGYTF.

The DNA of the CDR3 is TGTGCCAGCAGGGCCTTTTGGAGCTCTGGGGCCAACGTCCTGACTTTC. Protein: CASRAFWSSGANVLTF. The V call is TRBV2, the J call TRBJ2-6; D remains ambiguous. V lost 6 bases and J lost 0, with 12 bases in between. CDR1 and CDR2 (germline): SNHLY, FYNNEI. The CDR3 runs to 16 residues. Drawing the rest from reference TRBV2 and TRBJ2-6, the complete variable domain is EPEVTQTPSHQVTQMGQEVILRCVPISNHLYFYWYRQILGQKVEFLVSFYNNEISEKSEIFDDQFSVERPDGSNFTLKIRSTKLEDSAMYFCASRAFWSSGANVLTFGAGSRLTVL.

The chain carries TRBV7-6 and TRBJ2-5, with 8 bases identical to TRBD1. There are 18 residues in the CDR3. Germline-derived CDR1 and CDR2 are SGHVS and FNYEAQ. Losses at the gene ends were 2 bases for V and 5 bases for J; bases not matched to a gene: 16. The DNA of the CDR3 is TGTGCCAGCAGCTTAACAGTTTTTCCGGCAGGGGGCGAGGAGACCCAGTACTTC. It yields the protein CASSLTVFPAGGEETQYF.

The rearrangement uses TRBV7-3 and TRBJ2-1; 9 bases are shared with TRBD2. CDR1 and CDR2 from the germline V gene are SGHTA and FQGTGA. This CDR3 is 16 amino acids long. V lost 5 bases, J lost 4 bases, and 9 bases stayed unmatched. This CDR3 reads CASSLVAGVKYNEQFF. The CDR3 DNA follows: TGTGCCAGCAGCCTAGTAGCGGGGGTGAAATACAATGAGCAGTTCTTC.

The table lists this clone with a few counts. This chain connects TRBV28 to TRBJ1-1; D gene unclear. CDR3 size: 13 residues. Between the trimmed V and J ends, which lost 4 bases and 4 bases, there was a span of 10 bases. Germline loops: CDR1 MDHEN, CDR2 SYDVKM. This chain's CDR3 is CASSSRALTEAFF. In nucleotides, the CDR3 is TGTGCCAGCAGTTCCCGGGCCCTCACTGAAGCTTTCTTT.

Sample share makes this clone medium-sized. V gene TRBV25-1 combines with J gene TRBJ1-3; no firm D call. This CDR3 has 13 amino acids. Germline V CDR1 and CDR2: MGHDK, SYGVNS. The CDR3 DNA reads as TGTGCAGAAAACGGGGTTTCTAGAAACACCATATATTTT. Protein product: CAENGVSRNTIYF.

This clone came up once. This chain links TRBV4-2 with TRBJ2-1; TRBD2 might be the D (5 bases). The V and J ends lost 0 bases and 0 bases respectively, with 6 bases between them. CDR1 LGHNA and CDR2 YNFKEQ come from the germline V gene. The CDR3 contains 15 residues. The CDR3 loop is CASSQEGSSYNEQFF. The CDR3 nucleotides are TGTGCCAGCAGCCAAGAGGGGAGCTCCTACAATGAGCAGTTCTTC.

Relative to its sample, this clone is medium-sized. The V and J genes are TRBV7-9 and TRBJ2-5; TRBD1 or TRBD2 may be the D gene (5 bases each). Germline loops: CDR1 SEHNR, CDR2 FQNEAQ (reference sequence). The CDR3 spans 15 residues. V lost 3 bases and J lost 0, with 11 bases in between. The CDR3 spells CASSFLGRNQETQYF. As DNA, the CDR3 is TGTGCCAGCAGCTTCTTGGGACGGAACCAAGAGACCCAGTACTTC.

The V gene is TRBV5-6, the J gene TRBJ2-5; D gene ambiguous. V lost 0 bases and J lost 2, with 11 bases in between. This CDR3 comprises 15 residues. Germline lookup yields CDR1 SGHDT and CDR2 YYEEEE. CDR3 protein: CASSLGEVLQETQYF. DNA for the CDR3: TGTGCCAGCAGCTTGGGAGAGGTTCTTCAAGAGACCCAGTACTTC.

This clone was observed a few times. This CDR3 is CASRAGGSYEQYF. DNA of the CDR3: TGTGCCAGCAGAGCAGGGGGCTCCTACGAGCAGTACTTC. This chain joins TRBV5-5 and TRBJ2-7, with TRBD1 matching over 7 bases. CDR3 length: 13 amino acids. CDR1 and CDR2 from the germline V gene are SGHKS and YYEKEE (reference sequence). Trimming removed 5 bases from V and 0 bases from J; junction bases left unmatched: 2. Together with reference TRBV5-5 and TRBJ2-7, the CDR3 gives the full variable domain: DAGVTQSPTHLIKTRGQQVTLRCSPISGHKSVSWYQQVLGQGPQFIFQYYEKEERGRGNFPDRFSARQFPNYSSELNVNALLLGDSALYLCASRAGGSYEQYFGPGTRLTVT.

V is TRBV5-1 and J is TRBJ1-1; TRBD1 is a possible D gene (5 bases). Germline lookup yields CDR1 SGHRS and CDR2 YFSETQ. V was clipped by 4 bases and J by 1 base, with 14 bases between them. This CDR3 is 15 amino acids long. The CDR3 is CASSLRRGQNTEAFF. The CDR3 coding sequence is TGCGCCAGCAGCCTTAGAAGAGGACAGAACACTGAAGCTTTCTTT.

This sequence joins TRBV28 and TRBJ1-2, with D possibly being TRBD1 (5 bases). This CDR3 contains 16 residues. Germline V lookup: CDR1 MDHEN, CDR2 SYDVKM. Trimming took 3 bases from V and 4 from J, leaving 18 bases between them. CDR3 region: CASSLVGLTLTYGYTF. CDR3 coding DNA: TGTGCCAGCAGTTTGGTGGGACTGACTCTGACCTATGGCTACACCTTC.

The gene calls are TRBV6-1 and TRBJ2-7; D is undetermined. The CDR3 covers 14 residues. Trimming took 1 base from V and 0 from J, leaving 7 bases between them. CDR1 and CDR2 from the germline V gene are MNHNS and SASEGT. CDR3 protein: CASSEVDRSYEQYF. The CDR3 coding sequence is TGTGCCAGCAGTGAAGTAGATCGCTCCTACGAGCAGTACTTC.

The V gene is TRBV10-3, the J gene TRBJ2-1, with TRBD1 identical over 8 bases. The CDR3 length is 16 residues. CDR1 is ENHRY and CDR2 is SYGVKD in the germline V gene. J lost 7 bases, V lost 3 bases, and 11 bases had no gene match. CDR3 amino acids: CAISDREGRGQNEQFF. The CDR3 region has the DNA TGTGCCATCAGTGACCGGGAAGGCAGGGGGCAGAATGAGCAGTTCTTC.

The chain uses TRBV19 and TRBJ2-1; tentative D call: TRBD2 (6 bases). This CDR3 spans 20 amino acids. V was trimmed by 5 bases and J by 0 bases, leaving 26 bases between them. The germline V gene has CDR1 LNHDA and CDR2 SQIVND (reference sequence). The CDR3 here is CASSRGWSTSPSSSYNEQFF. CDR3 DNA sequence: TGTGCCAGTAGTCGGGGGTGGAGTACTAGCCCGTCGAGCTCCTACAATGAGCAGTTCTTC.

The J gene is TRBJ2-3, the V gene TRBV27, with 14 bases matching TRBD2. The CDR3 consists of 17 residues. V lost 2 bases, J lost 2 bases, and 3 bases stayed unmatched. Germline CDR1 and CDR2: MNHEY and SMNVEV (reference sequence). The CDR3 nucleotides read TGTGCCAGCAGTTTACGGACTAGCGGGGGGCCCACAGATACGCAGTATTTT. It encodes CASSLRTSGGPTDTQYF.

The count of this clone is one. The chain joins TRBV5-1 to TRBJ1-1, with 7 bases aligning to TRBD1. The V gene's germline CDR1 is SGHRS and CDR2 YFSETQ. With V trimmed by 6 bases and J by 1 base, 6 bases remained unmatched. The CDR3 sequence is 14 residues long. The CDR3 protein is CASTLQGSNTEAFF. In nucleotides, the CDR3 is TGCGCCAGCACCCTACAGGGGTCGAACACTGAAGCTTTCTTT.

In regard to this clone: The sample holds other DNA sequences that translate to the same CDR3. The CDR3 sequence is CASSYTVNYGYTF. In nucleotides, the CDR3 is TGTGCCAGCAGTTATACAGTTAACTATGGCTACACCTTC. The rearrangement links TRBV6-5 to TRBJ1-2; no reliable D call. CDR3 length: 13 residues. Germline V gene sequence: CDR1 MNHEY, CDR2 SVGAGI. The V and J ends lost 3 bases and 1 base respectively, with 6 bases between them.

This clone was seen a single time. The rearrangement joins TRBV6-4 to TRBJ2-5; D is unresolved. The V gene lost 4 bases and the J gene lost 5 bases, with 11 bases spanning the gap. CDR1 is MRHNA, CDR2 SNTAGT, per germline. This CDR3 is 13 amino acids long. For the CDR3, the DNA is TGTGCCAGCAGTGTTACCGGGCGTGAGACCCAGTACTTC. Translated: CASSVTGRETQYF.

This clone was recorded a few times. This sequence joins TRBV5-4 and TRBJ1-6, with 8 bases matching TRBD1. The germline CDR1 and CDR2 sequences are SGHNT and YYREEE (reference sequence). The CDR3 has 15 amino acids. J was trimmed by 8 bases and V by 0 bases; bases with no gene match: 4. The CDR3 DNA follows: TGTGCCAGCAGCTTGGCCGGACAGGGCTATTCACCCCTCCACTTT. Protein sequence: CASSLAGQGYSPLHF.

The chain uses TRBV30 and TRBJ2-1; 8 bases agree with TRBD2. Trimming at V came to 0 bases and at J to 7 bases, leaving 5 bases not matched to a gene. This CDR3 is built from 14 residues. Germline assignment: CDR1 GTSNPN and CDR2 SVGIG (reference sequence). The CDR3 loop is CAWSVDGGANEQFF. CDR3 coding DNA: TGTGCCTGGAGTGTAGACGGGGGGGCTAATGAGCAGTTCTTC.

This chain connects TRBV6-1 to TRBJ1-2; TRBD1 aligns across 9 bases. V shed 6 bases and J 6 bases; nucleotides not matched to a gene: 8. In germline, CDR1 is MNHNS, CDR2 SASEGT. The CDR3 consists of 14 residues. This CDR3 reads CASRIFTGGDGYTF. The CDR3 DNA reads TGTGCCAGCAGGATATTTACAGGGGGCGATGGCTACACCTTC.

This chain joins TRBV20-1 and TRBJ1-4; TRBD1 might be the D (5 bases). The CDR3 has 11 amino acids. From germline, CDR1 is DFQATT and CDR2 SNEGSKA (reference sequence). Trimming removed 6 bases from V and 10 bases from J, with 12 bases in between. The CDR3 is CSADVGGKLFF. For the CDR3, the DNA is TGCAGTGCCGATGTTGGGGGAAAACTGTTTTTT.

This chain links TRBV6-8 with TRBJ2-5, with 8 bases aligning to TRBD2. The CDR3 consists of 16 residues. V lost 6 bases to trimming and J lost 2 bases; unmatched junction nucleotides: 11. CDR1 is MNHGY, CDR2 SAAAGT, per germline. The CDR3 reads CASSPRGEGGQETQYF. The CDR3 bases are TGTGCCAGCAGCCCGCGGGGGGAGGGGGGTCAAGAGACCCAGTACTTC.

The chain couples TRBV4-2 to TRBJ1-6; no clear D gene. The CDR3 has 12 residues. V lost 0 bases and J lost 13, with 7 bases in between. Germline values: CDR1 LGHNA, CDR2 YNFKEQ. The CDR3 nucleotides read TGTGCCAGCAGCCAAGATAGGGAGCCCCTCCACTTT. This gives the protein CASSQDREPLHF.

V is TRBV7-6 and J is TRBJ2-3, with D unclear. This CDR3 has 14 amino acids. Germline values: CDR1 SGHVS, CDR2 FNYEAQ. With 0 bases removed from V and 0 bases from J, the gap between germline ends came to 4 bases. The CDR3 spells CASSLALSTDTQYF. DNA of the CDR3: TGTGCCAGCAGCTTAGCGCTGAGCACAGATACGCAGTATTTT. Full variable domain (remainder filled in from reference TRBV7-6 and TRBJ2-3): GAGVSQSPRYKVTKRGQDVALRCDPISGHVSLYWYRQALGQGPEFLTYFNYEAQQDKSGLPNDRFSAERPEGSISTLTIQRTEQRDSAMYRCASSLALSTDTQYFGPGTRLTVL.

The chain couples TRBV10-3 to TRBJ2-3; D is unresolved. This CDR3 is built from 16 residues. V was trimmed by 3 bases and J by 2 bases, leaving 15 bases between them. Germline loops: CDR1 ENHRY, CDR2 SYGVKD. CDR3 sequence: CAISDPIEQNTDTQYF. The CDR3 DNA reads TGTGCCATCAGTGACCCAATAGAACAGAACACAGATACGCAGTATTTT.

This chain joins TRBV5-1 and TRBJ2-1; D gene uncertain. CDR1 SGHRS and CDR2 YFSETQ come from the germline V gene. There are 20 residues in the CDR3. Trimming took 0 bases from V and 4 from J, leaving 26 bases between them. Written as DNA, the CDR3 is TGCGCCAGCAGCTTGGTATGGACCGTAACGCAACCAAGCGTATACAATGAGCAGTTCTTC. Protein product: CASSLVWTVTQPSVYNEQFF. Full variable domain (missing parts from reference TRBV5-1 and TRBJ2-1): KAGVTQTPRYLIKTRGQQVTLSCSPISGHRSVSWYQQTPGQGLQFLFEYFSETQRNKGNFPGRFSGRQFSNSRSEMNVSTLELGDSALYLCASSLVWTVTQPSVYNEQFFGPGTRLTVL.

This clone was counted a single time. The CDR3 DNA is TGTGCCAGCAGCTTAGCCCCGGGGGGGCCGGAGACCCAGTACTTC. Its translation: CASSLAPGGPETQYF. The chain employs TRBV7-2 and TRBJ2-5, with TRBD2 matching over 8 bases. V shed 0 bases, J shed 5 bases, and the junction held 5 bases outside the gene matches. The germline gives CDR1 SGHTA, CDR2 FQGNSA. The CDR3 has 15 amino acids. Together with reference TRBV7-2 and TRBJ2-5, the CDR3 gives the full variable domain: GAGVSQSPSNKVTEKGKDVELRCDPISGHTALYWYRQSLGQGLEFLIYFQGNSAPDKSGLPSDRFSAERTGGSVSTLTIQRTQQEDSAVYLCASSLAPGGPETQYFGPGTRLLVL.

This chain links TRBV28 with TRBJ1-2; D remains unclear. The CDR3 contains 16 residues. CDR1 is MDHEN and CDR2 is SYDVKM in the germline V gene. V lost 10 bases and J 0 bases, leaving 21 bases between the germline ends. CDR3: CATQIHPGFTNYGYTF. CDR3 DNA: TGTGCCACCCAAATTCATCCAGGATTCACTAACTATGGCTACACCTTC.

The rearrangement joins TRBV4-2 to TRBJ1-2, with D maybe TRBD1 (6 bases). Trimming took 3 bases from V and 4 from J, leaving 12 bases between them. This CDR3 is built from 14 residues. Germline assignment: CDR1 LGHNA and CDR2 YNFKEQ. Here the CDR3 DNA reads TGTGCCAGCAGCCAGCAGGGGATCGCCTATGGCTACACCTTC. This gives the protein CASSQQGIAYGYTF.